This is a list of T cell receptor beta chains from one sample in a study of cytomegalovirus exposure and HLA in healthy donors. TCRdb's copy holds only in-frame clones and misses some; the assay was immunoSEQ multiplex PCR. The sample lists under 200,000 clones, around 80% occurring once. Sequenced input: PBMCs. Receptor source: a man aged 40-55 years in good health and CMV-seronegative. CDR3s include the opening cysteine and the closing phenylalanine or tryptophan. The D gene is left open where the match is weak. Not every row has a clone size; where given, it reads once, few, many or a size class.

.	.	TRBV10-1	TRBJ2-1	TGCGCCAGCAGTGAGTCGACTCAAGGTTTATCCCCGTTCTTC	CASSESTQGLSPFF
.	.	TRBV5-1	TRBJ2-2	TGCGCCAGCAGTGGAACCGGGACACAGAACACCGGGGAGCTGTTTTTT	CASSGTGTQNTGELFF
TRBD2	.	TRBV7-2	TRBJ2-5	TGTGCCAGCAGCTTAGTGACTAGCGGGATTGGGGAGACCCAGTACTTC	CASSLVTSGIGETQYF
TRBD1	.	TRBV10-1	TRBJ2-5	TGCGCCAGCAGTAAGGGGGCCCGGGGAGAGACCCAGTACTTC	CASSKGARGETQYF
.	.	TRBV7-9	TRBJ1-1	TGTGCCAGCAGCTTGGGAGGGGGACGAGACACTGAAGCTTTCTTT	CASSLGGGRDTEAFF
.	.	TRBV2	TRBJ1-5	TGTGCCAGCAAAGGAGGGTTTAGCAATCAGCCCCAGCATTTT	CASKGGFSNQPQHF
TRBD1	few	TRBV13	TRBJ1-1	TGTGCCAGCAGCCTTCAAGACAGGGGAACTGAAGCTTTCTTT	CASSLQDRGTEAFF
.	.	TRBV9	TRBJ2-6	TGTGCCAGCAGCCCAAGAGGGTTACTTTCTGGGGCCAACGTCCTGACTTTC	CASSPRGLLSGANVLTF
TRBD2	.	TRBV11-3	TRBJ2-7	TGTGCCAGCAGCTTAGCCACCATAGCGGGATTCTACGAGCAGTACTTC	CASSLATIAGFYEQYF
TRBD1	few	TRBV4-1	TRBJ2-7	TGCGCCAGCAGGAGGACAGGGGGTGGCGAGCAGTACTTC	CASRRTGGGEQYF
TRBD1	.	TRBV4-1	TRBJ2-7	TGCGCCAGCAGCCCTATTGAGGGGACAGGGGATTACGAGCAGTACTTC	CASSPIEGTGDYEQYF
TRBD1	.	TRBV27	TRBJ1-2	TGTGCCAGCAGTGCTTTACCCGGGACAGGGGGCAACTATGGCTACACCTTC	CASSALPGTGGNYGYTF
TRBD2	.	TRBV27	TRBJ2-1	TGTGCCAGCAGCCTAAAAGGTCGGACTAGCGGGAGCAATGAGCAGTTCTTC	CASSLKGRTSGSNEQFF
TRBD1	few	TRBV29-1	TRBJ1-2	TGCAGCGTTGTACAGGGGGGGGACTATGGCTACACCTTC	CSVVQGGDYGYTF
.	.	TRBV7-2	TRBJ1-1	TGTGCCAGCAGCTTATTCCAGAGGGCCACTGAAGCTTTCTTT	CASSLFQRATEAFF
.	.	TRBV6-5	TRBJ1-2	TGTGCCAGCAGTTACTCTCTGCTCGCAACTAGCTATGGCTACACCTTC	CASSYSLLATSYGYTF
.	.	TRBV4-1	TRBJ1-6	TGCGCCAGCAGCCACGGGACTGAACTCTATAATTCACCCCTCCACTTT	CASSHGTELYNSPLHF
TRBD2	.	TRBV6-1	TRBJ2-7	TGTGCCAGCATCGGGCGGGAGGTATACGAGCAGTACTTC	CASIGREVYEQYF
.	.	TRBV27	TRBJ1-3	TGTGCCAGCAGGGGCACTAGCCGAAACACCATATATTTT	CASRGTSRNTIYF
.	few	TRBV5-1	TRBJ1-2	TGCGCCAGCAGACCTGCCCCATCCATACAGATGGGTGGCTACACCTTC	CASRPAPSIQMGGYTF
.	once	TRBV7-2	TRBJ2-7	TGTGCCAGCAGCTACGAGGAGTACGAGCAGTACTTC	CASSYEEYEQYF
TRBD2	few	TRBV7-8	TRBJ2-7	TGTGCCAGCAGCTTACGTCCGGGGAGGGACGACGAGCAGTACTTC	CASSLRPGRDDEQYF
TRBD2	.	TRBV18	TRBJ2-5	TGTGCCAGCTCCCCAAGCGGGGATTCAGAGACCCAGTACTTC	CASSPSGDSETQYF
.	.	TRBV6-5	TRBJ2-1	TGTGCCAGCAGTTCTTGGGGGGTCAATGAGCAGTTCTTC	CASSSWGVNEQFF
.	.	TRBV9	TRBJ2-5	TGTGCCAGCAGCGTAAGGGACTTAGAGACCCAGTACTTC	CASSVRDLETQYF
TRBD1	.	TRBV5-4	TRBJ2-7	TGTGCCAGCAGCAGGACAGGGGACGCCTACGAGCAGTACTTC	CASSRTGDAYEQYF
.	once	TRBV1	TRBJ2-7	TGCACCAGCAGACCCGACAGCCCCTACGAGCAGTACTTC	CTSRPDSPYEQYF
.	few	TRBV5-6	TRBJ1-2	TGTGCCAGCAGCTTGGCCGTCTATGGCTACACCTTC	CASSLAVYGYTF
.	.	TRBV27	TRBJ2-7	TGTGCCAGCAGTCCGACCTTCCGGTGGAGCTACGAGCAGTACTTC	CASSPTFRWSYEQYF
.	few	TRBV9	TRBJ1-6	TGTGCCAGCAGCCGGGGGGGCAGGGGAGGTTCACCCCTCCACTTT	CASSRGGRGGSPLHF
TRBD1	many	TRBV4-1	TRBJ1-4	TGCGCCAGCAGCCAGGGTACCGGGACAGGGAACGAAAAACTGTTTTTT	CASSQGTGTGNEKLFF
TRBD2	.	TRBV7-9	TRBJ2-3	TGTGCCAGCACCTCCTTAGTAGCGGGGAGCACAGATACGCAGTATTTT	CASTSLVAGSTDTQYF
.	.	TRBV18	TRBJ1-1	TGTGCCAGCTCCATTGACAGGAACACTGAAGCTTTCTTT	CASSIDRNTEAFF
.	.	TRBV6-6	TRBJ1-2	TGTGCCAGTAACCGGGACACTTTCTATGGCTACACCTTC	CASNRDTFYGYTF
.	.	TRBV5-1	TRBJ2-2	TGCGCCAGCAGCTTGGGACAGGACATCACCGGGGAGCTGTTTTTT	CASSLGQDITGELFF
TRBD2	.	TRBV5-4	TRBJ2-1	TGTGCCAGCAGCCCCACGGGGAGCGGGGGAACCTACAATGAGCAGTTCTTC	CASSPTGSGGTYNEQFF
.	few	TRBV19	TRBJ2-3	TGTGCCAGTCGCCTAGCCGGCACAGATACGCAGTATTTT	CASRLAGTDTQYF
.	.	TRBV30	TRBJ1-4	TGTGCCTGGAGTGGTAGTTCAGGGGAAAAACTGTTTTTT	CAWSGSSGEKLFF
TRBD1	few	TRBV6-1	TRBJ2-3	TGTGCCAGCAGTGAAGGTGACAGGGGAAGCACAGATACGCAGTATTTT	CASSEGDRGSTDTQYF
TRBD1	.	TRBV9	TRBJ2-7	TGTGCCAGCAGCGTGGGGGACAGGGACACCTACGAGCAGTACTTC	CASSVGDRDTYEQYF
.	.	TRBV5-1	TRBJ2-3	TGCGCCAGCCGAACGCGAGAGGATCAGGGGGATACGCAGTATTTT	CASRTREDQGDTQYF
.	.	TRBV21-1	TRBJ2-3	TGTGCCACCACAGCGGGACAGGGGGGGGGAGATACGCAGTATTTT	CATTAGQGGGDTQYF
.	few	TRBV9	TRBJ2-7	TGTGCCAGCAGCCGAGGACTGCTTGGCTACGAGCAGTACTTC	CASSRGLLGYEQYF
TRBD1	.	TRBV5-1	TRBJ1-1	TGCGCCAGCAGCTTGGCCTCCGGGACAGGGGGTACTGAAGCTTTCTTT	CASSLASGTGGTEAFF
TRBD2	few	TRBV10-3	TRBJ2-5	TGTGCCATCAGTGATTTACTAGCGGGAGAAGAGACCCAGTACTTC	CAISDLLAGEETQYF
TRBD1	few	TRBV6-5	TRBJ2-7	TGTGCCAGCAGTCGACAGGGTATGTCGTACTTC	CASSRQGMSYF
TRBD2	.	TRBV19	TRBJ2-1	TGTGCCAGTAGTATAATCGGACTAGCGGGAGCCGAGCAGTTCTTC	CASSIIGLAGAEQFF
.	.	TRBV19	TRBJ1-1	TGTGCCAGTAGGGCTGGACAGAAAAACACTGAAGCTTTCTTT	CASRAGQKNTEAFF
.	.	TRBV7-9	TRBJ2-2	TGTGCCAGCAGCCCCACGGCGGCAGACACCGGGGAGCTGTTTTTT	CASSPTAADTGELFF
TRBD2	.	TRBV7-3	TRBJ2-3	TGTGCCAGCAGCCTCGGGGGGGGCCCAGATACGCAGTATTTT	CASSLGGGPDTQYF
.	once	TRBV10-3	TRBJ1-6	TGTGCCATCAGTTACAGCTCCTATAATTCACCCCTCCACTTT	CAISYSSYNSPLHF
TRBD1	.	TRBV9	TRBJ1-2	TGTGCCAGCAGCGGGCCCCAGACAGGGTGGGGCTACACCTTC	CASSGPQTGWGYTF
TRBD1	.	TRBV7-9	TRBJ2-1	TGTGCCAGCAGCAGTCGGGACAGGGTCTACAATGAGCAGTTCTTC	CASSSRDRVYNEQFF
.	.	TRBV7-8	TRBJ1-5	TGTGCCAGCAGCTCCGAGGCGGGGGAGGCAAATCAGCCCCAGCATTTT	CASSSEAGEANQPQHF
TRBD2	.	TRBV5-6	TRBJ2-5	TGTGCCAGCAGCTTGGTAGCGGGAGGGTTTGCGGGCGTGTCAGAGACCCAGTACTTC	CASSLVAGGFAGVSETQYF
TRBD2	.	TRBV18	TRBJ2-7	TGTGCCAGCTCACCGGATAGCGGGGGGGCCTCATACGAGCAGTACTTC	CASSPDSGGASYEQYF
.	.	TRBV6-5	TRBJ1-1	TGTGCCAGCAAGAGGGTTATGAACACTGAAGCTTTCTTT	CASKRVMNTEAFF
.	.	TRBV5-1	TRBJ1-3	TGCGCCAGCAGCTCACAGGGTGTTGATGGAAACACCATATATTTT	CASSSQGVDGNTIYF
.	.	TRBV2	TRBJ1-6	TGTGCCAGCACCATAGATTCACCCCTCCACTTT	CASTIDSPLHF
TRBD2	few	TRBV14	TRBJ2-1	TGTGCCAGCAGCCAGTCTAGCGGGAGGAAGGAGCAGTTCTTC	CASSQSSGRKEQFF